This TCR beta chain was captured in a study of molecular identifiers for immune sequencing clone quantification. Germline loops: CDR1 MNHEY, CDR2 SMNVEV (reference sequence). V shed 5 bases, J shed 6 bases, and the junction held 5 bases outside the gene matches. CDR3 length equals 14 residues. Sorting defined naive CD8 T cells as CD8+CD4-CCR7+CD45RA+. In TCRdb, the PCR reads were re-called with MiXCR into one record per CDR3 protein. Of tens of thousands of distinct CDR3 sequences listed, about 23% were seen once; the top ten hold 0.78%. This clonotype showed up many times. What it recognizes is unknown. Study results and caveats: Over 98% of CMV-specific effector molecules, but under 1% of naive ones, were in clones above 20 copies.

The rearrangement uses TRBV27 and TRBJ1-5, with 9 positions matching TRBD1. The sample comprised naive CD8+ T cells from blood, with Jurkat cell RNA spiked in. Subset specified: FACS-sorted CD8+CD4-CCR7+CD45RA+ naive T cells. The receptor comes from a human donor in good health. Some libraries in this study had Jurkat cell RNA spiked in. The CDR3 here is CASSTGGSVQPQHF. CDR3 DNA: TGTGCCAGCAGTACAGGGGGCTCAGTTCAGCCCCAGCATTTT.